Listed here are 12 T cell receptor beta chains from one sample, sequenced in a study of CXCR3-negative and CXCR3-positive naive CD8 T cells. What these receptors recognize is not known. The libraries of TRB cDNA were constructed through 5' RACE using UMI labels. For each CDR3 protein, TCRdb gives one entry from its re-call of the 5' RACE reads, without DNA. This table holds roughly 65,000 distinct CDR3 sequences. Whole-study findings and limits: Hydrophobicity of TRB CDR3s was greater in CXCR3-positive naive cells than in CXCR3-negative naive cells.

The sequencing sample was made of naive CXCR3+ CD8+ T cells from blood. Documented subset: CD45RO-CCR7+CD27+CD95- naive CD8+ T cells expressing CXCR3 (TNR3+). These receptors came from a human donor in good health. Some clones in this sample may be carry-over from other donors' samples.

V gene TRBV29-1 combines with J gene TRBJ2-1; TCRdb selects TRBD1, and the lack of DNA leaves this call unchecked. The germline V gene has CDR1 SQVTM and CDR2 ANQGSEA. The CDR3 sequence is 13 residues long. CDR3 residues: CSVGGGVVWEQFF.

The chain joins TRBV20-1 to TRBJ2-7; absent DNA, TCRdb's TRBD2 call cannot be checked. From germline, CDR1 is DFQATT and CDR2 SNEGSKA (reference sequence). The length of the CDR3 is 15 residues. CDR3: CSAREAGQRAYEQYF.

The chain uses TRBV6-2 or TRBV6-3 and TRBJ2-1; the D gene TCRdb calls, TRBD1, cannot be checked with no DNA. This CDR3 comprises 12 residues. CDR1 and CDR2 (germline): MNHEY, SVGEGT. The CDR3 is CASSQGVYEQFF.

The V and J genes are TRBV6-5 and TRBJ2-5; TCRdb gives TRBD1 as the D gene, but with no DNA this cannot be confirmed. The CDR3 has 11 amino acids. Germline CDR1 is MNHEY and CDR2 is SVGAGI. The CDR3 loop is CASSYRDPQYF.

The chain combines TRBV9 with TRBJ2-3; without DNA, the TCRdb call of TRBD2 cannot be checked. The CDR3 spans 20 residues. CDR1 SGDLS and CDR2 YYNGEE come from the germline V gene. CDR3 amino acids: CASSSHSGKNQRPMGDTQYF. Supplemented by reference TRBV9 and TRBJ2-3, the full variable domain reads DSGVTQTPKHLITATGQRVTLRCSPRSGDLSVYWYQQSLDQGLQFLIQYYNGEERAKGNILERFSAQQFPDLHSELNLSSLELGDSALYFCASSSHSGKNQRPMGDTQYFGPGTRLTVL.

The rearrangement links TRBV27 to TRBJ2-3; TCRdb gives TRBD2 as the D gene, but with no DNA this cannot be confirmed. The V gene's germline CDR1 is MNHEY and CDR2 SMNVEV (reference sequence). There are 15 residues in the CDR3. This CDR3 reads CASSFRTSGTDTQYF.

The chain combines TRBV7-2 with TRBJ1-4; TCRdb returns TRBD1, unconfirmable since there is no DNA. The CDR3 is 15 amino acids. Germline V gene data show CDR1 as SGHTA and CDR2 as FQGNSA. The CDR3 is CASSLSGGRDEKLFF.

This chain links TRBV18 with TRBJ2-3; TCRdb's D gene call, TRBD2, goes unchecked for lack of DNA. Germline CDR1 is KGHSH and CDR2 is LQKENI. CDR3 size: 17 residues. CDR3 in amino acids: CASSPQTRAVIGDTQYF.

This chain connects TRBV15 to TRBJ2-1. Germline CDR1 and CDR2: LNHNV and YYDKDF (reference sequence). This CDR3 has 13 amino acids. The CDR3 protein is CATSRGLGDEQFF.

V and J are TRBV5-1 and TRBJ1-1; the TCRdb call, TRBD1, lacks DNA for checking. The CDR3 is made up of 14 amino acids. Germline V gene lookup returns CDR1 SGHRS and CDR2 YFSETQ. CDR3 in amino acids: CASSPNRDNTEAFF.

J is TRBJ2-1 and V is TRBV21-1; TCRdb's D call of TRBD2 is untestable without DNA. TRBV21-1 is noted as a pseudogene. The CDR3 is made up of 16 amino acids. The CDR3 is CASSRRTSANYNEQFF.

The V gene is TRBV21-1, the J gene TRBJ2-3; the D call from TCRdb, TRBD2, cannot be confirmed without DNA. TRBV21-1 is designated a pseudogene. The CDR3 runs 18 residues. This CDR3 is CASSNGKRGAPGTDTQYF.